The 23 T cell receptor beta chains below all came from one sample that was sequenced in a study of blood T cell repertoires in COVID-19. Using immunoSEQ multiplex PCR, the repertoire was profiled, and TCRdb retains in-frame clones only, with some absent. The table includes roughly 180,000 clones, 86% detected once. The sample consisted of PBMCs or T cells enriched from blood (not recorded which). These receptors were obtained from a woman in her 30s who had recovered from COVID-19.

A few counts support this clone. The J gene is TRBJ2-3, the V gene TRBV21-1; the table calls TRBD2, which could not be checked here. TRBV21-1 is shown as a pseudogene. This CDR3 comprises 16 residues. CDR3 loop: CASSKVTLAPTDTQYF. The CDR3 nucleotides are TGTGCCAGCAGCAAAGTGACACTAGCCCCCACAGATACGCAGTATTTT.

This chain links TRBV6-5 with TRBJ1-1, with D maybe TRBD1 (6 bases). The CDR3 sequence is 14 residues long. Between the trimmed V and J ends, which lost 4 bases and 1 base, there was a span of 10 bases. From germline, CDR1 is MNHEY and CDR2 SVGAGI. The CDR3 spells CASSFNRENTEAFF. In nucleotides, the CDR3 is TGTGCCAGCAGTTTCAACAGGGAGAACACTGAAGCTTTCTTT.

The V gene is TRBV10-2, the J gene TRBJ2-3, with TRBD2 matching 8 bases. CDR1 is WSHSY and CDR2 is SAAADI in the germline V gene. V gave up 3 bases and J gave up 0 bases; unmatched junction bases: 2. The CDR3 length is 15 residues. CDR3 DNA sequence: TGCGCCAGCAGTGATCCTAGCGGGAGCACAGATACGCAGTATTTT. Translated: CASSDPSGSTDTQYF.

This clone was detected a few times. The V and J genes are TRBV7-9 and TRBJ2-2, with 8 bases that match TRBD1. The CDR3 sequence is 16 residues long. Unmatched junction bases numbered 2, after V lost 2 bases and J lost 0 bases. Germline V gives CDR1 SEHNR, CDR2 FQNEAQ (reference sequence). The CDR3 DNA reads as TGTGCCAGCAGCTTACGGACAGGGCCGAACACCGGGGAGCTGTTTTTT. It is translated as CASSLRTGPNTGELFF.

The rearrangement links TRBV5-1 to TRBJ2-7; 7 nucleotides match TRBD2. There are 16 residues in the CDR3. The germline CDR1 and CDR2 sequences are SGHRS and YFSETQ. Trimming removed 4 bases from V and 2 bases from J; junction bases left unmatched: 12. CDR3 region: CASSIERGRPTYEQYF. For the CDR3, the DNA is TGCGCCAGCAGCATCGAGCGGGGTCGTCCGACCTACGAGCAGTACTTC.

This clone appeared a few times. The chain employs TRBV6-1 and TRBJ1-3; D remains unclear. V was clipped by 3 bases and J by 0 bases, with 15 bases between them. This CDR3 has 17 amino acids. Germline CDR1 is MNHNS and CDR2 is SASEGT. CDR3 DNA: TGTGCCAGCAGTGATCCTTGGTACAGCTACTCTGGAAACACCATATATTTT. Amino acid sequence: CASSDPWYSYSGNTIYF.

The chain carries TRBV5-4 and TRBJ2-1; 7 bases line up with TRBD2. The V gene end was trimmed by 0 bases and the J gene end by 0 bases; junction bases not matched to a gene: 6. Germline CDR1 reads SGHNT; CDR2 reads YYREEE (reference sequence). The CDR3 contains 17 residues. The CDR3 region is CASSLANAGVSYNEQFF. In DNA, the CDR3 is TGTGCCAGCAGCTTGGCAAATGCGGGAGTCTCCTACAATGAGCAGTTCTTC.

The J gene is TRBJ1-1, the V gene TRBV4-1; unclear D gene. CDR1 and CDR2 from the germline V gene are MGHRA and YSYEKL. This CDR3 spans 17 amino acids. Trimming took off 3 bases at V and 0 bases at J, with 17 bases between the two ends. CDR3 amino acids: CASSHPGPPFLNTEAFF. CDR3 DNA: TGCGCCAGCAGCCACCCGGGTCCACCTTTTTTGAACACTGAAGCTTTCTTT.

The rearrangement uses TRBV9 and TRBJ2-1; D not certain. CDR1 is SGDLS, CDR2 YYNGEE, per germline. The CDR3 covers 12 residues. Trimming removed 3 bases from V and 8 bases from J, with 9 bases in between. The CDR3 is CASSAKQDEQFF. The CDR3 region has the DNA TGTGCCAGCAGCGCCAAGCAGGATGAGCAGTTCTTC.

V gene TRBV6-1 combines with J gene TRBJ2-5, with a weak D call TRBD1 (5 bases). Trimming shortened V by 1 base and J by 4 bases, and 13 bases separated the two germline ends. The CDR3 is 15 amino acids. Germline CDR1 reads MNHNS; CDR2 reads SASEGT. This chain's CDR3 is CASSEGARVLETQYF. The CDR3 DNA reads TGTGCCAGCAGTGAAGGTGCCAGGGTATTAGAGACCCAGTACTTC.

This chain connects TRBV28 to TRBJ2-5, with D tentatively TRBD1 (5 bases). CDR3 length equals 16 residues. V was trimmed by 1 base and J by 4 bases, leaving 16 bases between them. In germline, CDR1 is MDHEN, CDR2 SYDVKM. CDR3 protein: CASSLSGGRVRETQYF. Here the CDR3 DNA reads TGTGCCAGCAGTTTATCTGGCGGCAGGGTGAGAGAGACCCAGTACTTC.

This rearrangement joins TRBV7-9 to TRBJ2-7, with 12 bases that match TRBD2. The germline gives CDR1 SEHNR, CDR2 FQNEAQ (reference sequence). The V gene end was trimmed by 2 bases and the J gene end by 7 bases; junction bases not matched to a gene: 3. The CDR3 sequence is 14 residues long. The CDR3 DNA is TGTGCCAGCAGCTTAACTAGCGGGAGGTGGGAGCAGTACTTC. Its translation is CASSLTSGRWEQYF.

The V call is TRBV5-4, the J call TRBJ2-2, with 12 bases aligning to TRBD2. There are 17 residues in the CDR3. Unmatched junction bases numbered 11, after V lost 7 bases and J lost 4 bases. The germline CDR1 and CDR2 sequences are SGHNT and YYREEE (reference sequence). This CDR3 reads CASGLSGLAGITGELFF. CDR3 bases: TGTGCCAGCGGACTGAGTGGACTAGCGGGAATCACCGGGGAGCTGTTTTTT. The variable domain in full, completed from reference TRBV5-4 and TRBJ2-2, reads ETGVTQSPTHLIKTRGQQVTLRCSSQSGHNTVSWYQQALGQGPQFIFQYYREEENGRGNFPPRFSGLQFPNYSSELNVNALELDDSALYLCASGLSGLAGITGELFFGEGSRLTVL.

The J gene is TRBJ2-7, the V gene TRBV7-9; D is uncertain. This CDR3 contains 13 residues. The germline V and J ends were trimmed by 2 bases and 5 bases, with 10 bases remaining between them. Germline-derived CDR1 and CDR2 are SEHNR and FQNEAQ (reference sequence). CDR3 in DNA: TGTGCCAGCAGCTTATCCCCCGACAACGAGCAGTACTTC. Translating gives CASSLSPDNEQYF.

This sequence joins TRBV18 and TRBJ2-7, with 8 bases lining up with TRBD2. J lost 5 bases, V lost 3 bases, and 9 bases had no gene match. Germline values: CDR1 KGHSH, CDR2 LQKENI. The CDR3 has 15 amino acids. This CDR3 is CASSPGREGRHEQYF. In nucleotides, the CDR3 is TGTGCCAGCTCACCGGGTCGGGAGGGCCGTCACGAGCAGTACTTC.

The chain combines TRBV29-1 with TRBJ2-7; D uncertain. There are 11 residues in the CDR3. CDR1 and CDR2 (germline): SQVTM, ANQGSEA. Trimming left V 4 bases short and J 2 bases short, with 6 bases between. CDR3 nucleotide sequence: TGCAGCGTTGGTGTCACCTACGAGCAGTACTTC. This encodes CSVGVTYEQYF.

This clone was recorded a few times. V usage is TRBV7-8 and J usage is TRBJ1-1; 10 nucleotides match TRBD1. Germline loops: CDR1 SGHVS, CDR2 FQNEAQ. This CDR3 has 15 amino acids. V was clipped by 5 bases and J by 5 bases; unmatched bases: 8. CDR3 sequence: CASSHLGQGWTEAFF. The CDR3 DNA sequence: TGTGCCAGCAGCCACCTGGGACAGGGGTGGACTGAAGCTTTCTTT.

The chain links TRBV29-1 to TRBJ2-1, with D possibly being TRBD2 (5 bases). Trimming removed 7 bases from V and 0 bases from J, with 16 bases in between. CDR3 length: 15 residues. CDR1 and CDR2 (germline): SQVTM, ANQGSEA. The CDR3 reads CSADSGSDSYNEQFF. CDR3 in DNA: TGCAGCGCTGATTCTGGGAGCGACTCCTACAATGAGCAGTTCTTC.

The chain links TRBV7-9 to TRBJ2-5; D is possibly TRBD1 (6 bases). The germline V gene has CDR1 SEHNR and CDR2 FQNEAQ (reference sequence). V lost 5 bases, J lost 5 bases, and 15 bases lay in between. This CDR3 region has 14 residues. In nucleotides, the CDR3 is TGTGCCAGCAGCCCCCTTCCAGGGGCCGAGACCCAGTACTTC. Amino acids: CASSPLPGAETQYF. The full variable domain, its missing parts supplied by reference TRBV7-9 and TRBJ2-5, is DTGVSQNPRHKITKRGQNVTFRCDPISEHNRLYWYRQTLGQGPEFLTYFQNEAQLEKSRLLSDRFSAERPKGSFSTLEIQRTEQGDSAMYLCASSPLPGAETQYFGPGTRLLVL.

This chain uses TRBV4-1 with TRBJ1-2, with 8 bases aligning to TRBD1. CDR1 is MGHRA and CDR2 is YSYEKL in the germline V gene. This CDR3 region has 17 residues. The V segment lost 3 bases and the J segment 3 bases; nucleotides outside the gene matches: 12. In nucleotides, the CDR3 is TGCGCCAGCAGCCATAAGAGTGGGACAGGACCTCACTATGGCTACACCTTC. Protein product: CASSHKSGTGPHYGYTF.

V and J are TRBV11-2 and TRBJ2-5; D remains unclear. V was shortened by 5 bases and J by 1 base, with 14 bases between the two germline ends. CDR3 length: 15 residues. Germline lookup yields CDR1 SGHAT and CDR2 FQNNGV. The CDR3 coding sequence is TGTGCCAGCAGCCCTCCAAACTCTATCCAAGAGACCCAGTACTTC. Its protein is CASSPPNSIQETQYF.

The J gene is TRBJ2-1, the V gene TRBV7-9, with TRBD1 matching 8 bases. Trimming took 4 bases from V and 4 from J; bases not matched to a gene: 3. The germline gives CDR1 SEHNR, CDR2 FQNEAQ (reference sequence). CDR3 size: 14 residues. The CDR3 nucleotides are TGTGCCAGCAGCTCCCGGGACAGGTACAATGAGCAGTTCTTC. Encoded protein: CASSSRDRYNEQFF.

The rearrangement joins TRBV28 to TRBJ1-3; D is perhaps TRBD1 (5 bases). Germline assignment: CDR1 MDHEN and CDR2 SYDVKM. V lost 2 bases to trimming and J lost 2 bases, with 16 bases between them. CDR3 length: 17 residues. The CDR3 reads CASSLGTTDSTGNTIYF. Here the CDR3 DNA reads TGTGCCAGCAGTTTAGGAACTACAGACAGCACTGGAAACACCATATATTTT.